This T cell receptor beta chain is drawn from a study of breast tumors, draining lymph nodes, adjacent tissues. MiXCR, run by TCRdb on the multiplex PCR reads, gives a single entry per CDR3 protein. The sample shows 45,000 to 60,000 distinct CDR3 sequences, 20% to 25% of them seen only once. By sample share, this clonotype is medium-sized. What it recognizes is unknown. With 0 bases clipped from V and 3 bases from J, the junction kept 7 bases outside the gene matches. CDR1 and CDR2 from the germline V gene are DFQATT and SNEGSKA (reference sequence). The CDR3 runs to 15 residues. Study results and caveats: Tumors had less TCR diversity than lymph nodes, more than nontumor tissue.

The sample consisted of breast tumor tissue. This receptor was taken from a female donor with breast cancer. Some clones in this sample may be carry-over from other donors' samples. The J gene is TRBJ2-7, the V gene TRBV20-1; 8 nucleotides agree with TRBD2. The CDR3, as DNA: TGCAGTGCTAGAGAGGCCAGCGGGGGCCTCTACGAGCAGTACTTC. It codes for CSAREASGGLYEQYF.